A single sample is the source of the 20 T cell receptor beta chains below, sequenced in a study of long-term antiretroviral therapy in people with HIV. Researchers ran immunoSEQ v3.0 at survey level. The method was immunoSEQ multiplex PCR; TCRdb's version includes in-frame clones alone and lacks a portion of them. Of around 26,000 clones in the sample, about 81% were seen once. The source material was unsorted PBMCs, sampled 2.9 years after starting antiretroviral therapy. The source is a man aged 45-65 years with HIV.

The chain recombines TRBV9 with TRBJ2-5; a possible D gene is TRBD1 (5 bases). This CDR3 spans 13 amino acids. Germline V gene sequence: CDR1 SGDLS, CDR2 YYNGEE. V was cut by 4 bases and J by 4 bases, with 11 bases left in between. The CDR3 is CASSRYQGETQYF. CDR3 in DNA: TGTGCCAGCAGCCGATACCAGGGAGAGACCCAGTACTTC.

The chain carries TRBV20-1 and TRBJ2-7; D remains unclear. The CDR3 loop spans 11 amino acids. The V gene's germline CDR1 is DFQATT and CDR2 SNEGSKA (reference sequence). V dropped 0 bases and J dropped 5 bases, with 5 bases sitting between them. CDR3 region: CSARDRDEQYF. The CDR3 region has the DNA TGCAGTGCTAGAGATCGAGACGAGCAGTACTTC.

The CDR3 protein is CASRPSGRNEAFF. Written as DNA, the CDR3 is TGCGCCAGCAGGCCTTCGGGGAGAAATGAAGCTTTCTTT. V gene TRBV10-1 combines with J gene TRBJ1-1; D gene unclear. Trimming took off 6 bases at V and 7 bases at J, with 15 bases between the two ends. The germline CDR1 and CDR2 sequences are WNHNN and SYGVQD (reference sequence). This CDR3 comprises 13 residues.

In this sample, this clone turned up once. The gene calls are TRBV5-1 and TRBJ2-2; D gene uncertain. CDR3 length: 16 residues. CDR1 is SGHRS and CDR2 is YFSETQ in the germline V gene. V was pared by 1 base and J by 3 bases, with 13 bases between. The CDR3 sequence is CASSLRSLSDTGELFF. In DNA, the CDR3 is TGCGCCAGCAGCTTGCGAAGCCTCTCAGACACCGGGGAGCTGTTTTTT. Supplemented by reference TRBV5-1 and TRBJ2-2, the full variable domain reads KAGVTQTPRYLIKTRGQQVTLSCSPISGHRSVSWYQQTPGQGLQFLFEYFSETQRNKGNFPGRFSGRQFSNSRSEMNVSTLELGDSALYLCASSLRSLSDTGELFFGEGSRLTVL.

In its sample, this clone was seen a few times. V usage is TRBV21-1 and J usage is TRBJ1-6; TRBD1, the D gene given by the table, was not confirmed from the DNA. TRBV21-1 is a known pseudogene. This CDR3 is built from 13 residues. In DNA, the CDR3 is TGTGCCAGCAGCAAAGGGGGACAGCCACCCCTCCACTTT. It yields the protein CASSKGGQPPLHF.

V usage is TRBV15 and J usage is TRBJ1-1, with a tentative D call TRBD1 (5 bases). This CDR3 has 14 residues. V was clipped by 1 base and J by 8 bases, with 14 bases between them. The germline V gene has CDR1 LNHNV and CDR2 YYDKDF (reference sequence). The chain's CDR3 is CATSRGGRQLEAFF. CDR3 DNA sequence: TGTGCCACCAGCAGAGGTGGGCGACAGCTGGAAGCTTTCTTT.

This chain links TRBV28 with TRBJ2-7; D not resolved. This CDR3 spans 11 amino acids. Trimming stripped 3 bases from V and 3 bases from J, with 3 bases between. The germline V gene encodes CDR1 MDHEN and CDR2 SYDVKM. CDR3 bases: TGTGCCAGCAGTTTGGGCTACGAGCAGTACTTC. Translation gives CASSLGYEQYF.

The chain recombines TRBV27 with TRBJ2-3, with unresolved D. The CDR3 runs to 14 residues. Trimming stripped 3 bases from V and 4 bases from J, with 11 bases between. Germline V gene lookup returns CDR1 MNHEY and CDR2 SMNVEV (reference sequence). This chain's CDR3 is CASSLDPVPDTQYF. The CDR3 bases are TGTGCCAGCAGTTTGGATCCTGTTCCAGATACGCAGTATTTT.

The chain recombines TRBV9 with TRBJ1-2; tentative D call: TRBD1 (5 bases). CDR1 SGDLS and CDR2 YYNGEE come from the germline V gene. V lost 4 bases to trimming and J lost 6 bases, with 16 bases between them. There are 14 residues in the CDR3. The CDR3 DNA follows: TGTGCCAGCAGCACCTCGCCCGGGGGGGATGGCTACACCTTC. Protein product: CASSTSPGGDGYTF.

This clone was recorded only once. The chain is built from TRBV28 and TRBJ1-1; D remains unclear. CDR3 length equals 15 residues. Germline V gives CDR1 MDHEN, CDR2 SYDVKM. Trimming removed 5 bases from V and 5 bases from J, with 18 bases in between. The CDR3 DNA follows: TGTGCCAGCAGTATCTTCATCCGGGCTTTGACTGAAGCTTTCTTT. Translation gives CASSIFIRALTEAFF. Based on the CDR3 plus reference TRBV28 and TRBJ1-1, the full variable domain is DVKVTQSSRYLVKRTGEKVFLECVQDMDHENMFWYRQDPGLGLRLIYFSYDVKMKEKGDIPEGYSVSREKKERFSLILESASTNQTSMYLCASSIFIRALTEAFFGQGTRLTVV.

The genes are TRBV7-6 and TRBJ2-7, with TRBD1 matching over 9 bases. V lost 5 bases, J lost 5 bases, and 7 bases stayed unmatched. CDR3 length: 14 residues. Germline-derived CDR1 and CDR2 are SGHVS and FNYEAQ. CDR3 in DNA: TGTGCCAGCAGCCTCGGACAGGGGACGAACGAGCAGTACTTC. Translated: CASSLGQGTNEQYF.

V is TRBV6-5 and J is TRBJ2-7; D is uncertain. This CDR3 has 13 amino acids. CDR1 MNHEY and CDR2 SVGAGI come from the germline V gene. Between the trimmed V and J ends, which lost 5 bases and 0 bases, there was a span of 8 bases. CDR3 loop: CASSPWISYEQYF. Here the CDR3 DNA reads TGTGCCAGCAGTCCTTGGATCTCCTACGAGCAGTACTTC.

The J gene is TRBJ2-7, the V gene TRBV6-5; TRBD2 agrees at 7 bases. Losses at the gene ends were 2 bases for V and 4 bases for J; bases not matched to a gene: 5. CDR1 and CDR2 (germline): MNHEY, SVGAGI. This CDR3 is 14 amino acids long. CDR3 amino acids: CASSYPGGGYEQYF. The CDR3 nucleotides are TGTGCCAGCAGTTACCCTGGGGGGGGGTACGAGCAGTACTTC.

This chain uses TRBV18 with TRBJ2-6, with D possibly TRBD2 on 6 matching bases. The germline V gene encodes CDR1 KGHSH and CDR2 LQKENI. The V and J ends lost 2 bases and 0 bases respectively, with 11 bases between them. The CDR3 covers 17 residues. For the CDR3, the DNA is TGTGCCAGCTCACCAATTAGTAGCGGCTCTGGGGCCAACGTCCTGACTTTC. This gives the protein CASSPISSGSGANVLTF.

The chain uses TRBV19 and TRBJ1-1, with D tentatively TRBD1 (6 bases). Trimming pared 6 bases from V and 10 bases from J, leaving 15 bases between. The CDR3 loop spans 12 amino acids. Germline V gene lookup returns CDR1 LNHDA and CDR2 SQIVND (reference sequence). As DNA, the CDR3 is TGTGCCAGTAGACTACAAGGGGGAGTAGCTTTCTTT. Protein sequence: CASRLQGGVAFF.

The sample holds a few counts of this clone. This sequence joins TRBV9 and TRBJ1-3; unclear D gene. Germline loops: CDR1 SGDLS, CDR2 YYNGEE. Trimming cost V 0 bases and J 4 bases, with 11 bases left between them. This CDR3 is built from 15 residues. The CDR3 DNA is TGTGCCAGCAGCGTAGAAGGTGCGTACGGAAACACCATATATTTT. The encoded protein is CASSVEGAYGNTIYF. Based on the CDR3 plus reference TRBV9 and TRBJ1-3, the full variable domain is DSGVTQTPKHLITATGQRVTLRCSPRSGDLSVYWYQQSLDQGLQFLIQYYNGEERAKGNILERFSAQQFPDLHSELNLSSLELGDSALYFCASSVEGAYGNTIYFGEGSWLTVV.

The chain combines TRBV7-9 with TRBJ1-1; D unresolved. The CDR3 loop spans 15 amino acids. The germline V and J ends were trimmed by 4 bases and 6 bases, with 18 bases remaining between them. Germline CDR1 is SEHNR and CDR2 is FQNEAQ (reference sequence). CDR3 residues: CASSSGDPVVAEAFF. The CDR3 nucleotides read TGTGCCAGCAGCTCTGGGGATCCGGTGGTCGCTGAAGCTTTCTTT.

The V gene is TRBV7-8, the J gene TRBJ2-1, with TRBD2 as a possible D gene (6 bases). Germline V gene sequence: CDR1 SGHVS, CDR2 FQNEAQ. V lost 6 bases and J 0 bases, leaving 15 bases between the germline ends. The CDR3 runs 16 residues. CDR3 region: CASSIGGTSSYNEQFF. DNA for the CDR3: TGTGCCAGCAGTATCGGCGGGACGAGCTCCTACAATGAGCAGTTCTTC.

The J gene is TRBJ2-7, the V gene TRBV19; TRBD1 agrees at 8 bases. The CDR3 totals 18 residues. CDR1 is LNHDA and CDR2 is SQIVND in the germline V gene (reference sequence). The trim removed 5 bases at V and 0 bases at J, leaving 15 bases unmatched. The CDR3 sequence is CASSHRRTGPSGSYEQYF. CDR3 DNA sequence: TGTGCCAGTAGTCATAGACGGACAGGGCCTTCGGGCTCCTACGAGCAGTACTTC.

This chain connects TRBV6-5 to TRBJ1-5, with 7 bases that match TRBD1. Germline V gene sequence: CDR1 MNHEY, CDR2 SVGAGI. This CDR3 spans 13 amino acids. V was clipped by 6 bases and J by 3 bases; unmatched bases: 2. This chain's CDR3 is CASRKGANQPQHF. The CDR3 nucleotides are TGTGCCAGCAGAAAGGGGGCCAATCAGCCCCAGCATTTT.